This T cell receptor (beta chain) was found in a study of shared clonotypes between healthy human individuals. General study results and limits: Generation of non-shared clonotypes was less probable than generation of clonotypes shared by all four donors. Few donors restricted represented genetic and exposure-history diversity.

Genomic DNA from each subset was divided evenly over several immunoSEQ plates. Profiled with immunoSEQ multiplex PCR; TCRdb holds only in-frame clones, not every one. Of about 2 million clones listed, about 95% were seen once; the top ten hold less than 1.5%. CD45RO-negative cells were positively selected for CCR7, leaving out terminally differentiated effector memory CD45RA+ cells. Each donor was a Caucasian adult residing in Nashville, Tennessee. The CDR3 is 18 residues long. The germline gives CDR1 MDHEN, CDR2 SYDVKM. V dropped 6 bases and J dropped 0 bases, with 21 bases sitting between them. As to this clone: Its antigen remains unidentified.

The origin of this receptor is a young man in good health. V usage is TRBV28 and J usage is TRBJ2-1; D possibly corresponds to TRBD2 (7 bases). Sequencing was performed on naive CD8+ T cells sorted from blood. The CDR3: CASSLGASGQSSYNEQFF. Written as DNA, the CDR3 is TGTGCCAGCAGCTTGGGGGCTAGCGGCCAGAGCTCCTACAATGAGCAGTTCTTC. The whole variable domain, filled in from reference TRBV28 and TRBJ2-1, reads DVKVTQSSRYLVKRTGEKVFLECVQDMDHENMFWYRQDPGLGLRLIYFSYDVKMKEKGDIPEGYSVSREKKERFSLILESASTNQTSMYLCASSLGASGQSSYNEQFFGPGTRLTVL.